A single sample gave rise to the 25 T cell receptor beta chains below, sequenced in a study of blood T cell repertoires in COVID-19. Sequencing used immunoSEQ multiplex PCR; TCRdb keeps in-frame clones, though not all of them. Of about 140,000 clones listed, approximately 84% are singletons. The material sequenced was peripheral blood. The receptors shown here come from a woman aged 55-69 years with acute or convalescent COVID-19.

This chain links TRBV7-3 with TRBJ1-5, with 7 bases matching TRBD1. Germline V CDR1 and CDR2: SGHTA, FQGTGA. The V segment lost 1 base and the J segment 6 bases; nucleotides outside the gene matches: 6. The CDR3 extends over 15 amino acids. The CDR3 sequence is CASSLRRGPGQPQHF. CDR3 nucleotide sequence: TGTGCCAGCAGCTTAAGGAGGGGGCCGGGTCAGCCCCAGCATTTT.

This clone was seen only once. In DNA form, the CDR3 reads TGTGCCAGCAGTGTGTACAGGGAGTCTGAGCAGTTCTTC. Protein: CASSVYRESEQFF. The J gene is TRBJ2-1, the V gene TRBV2; tentative D call: TRBD1 (6 bases). Trimming removed 4 bases from V and 9 bases from J, with 13 bases in between. The CDR3 consists of 13 residues. Per the germline V gene, CDR1 is SNHLY and CDR2 is FYNNEI.

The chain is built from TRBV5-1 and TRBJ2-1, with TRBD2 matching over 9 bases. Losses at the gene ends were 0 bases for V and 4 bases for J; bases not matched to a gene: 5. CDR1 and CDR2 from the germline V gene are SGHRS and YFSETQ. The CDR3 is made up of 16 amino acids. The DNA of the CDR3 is TGCGCCAGCAGCTTGGAGGCGGGACTAGCATACAATGAGCAGTTCTTC. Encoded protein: CASSLEAGLAYNEQFF.

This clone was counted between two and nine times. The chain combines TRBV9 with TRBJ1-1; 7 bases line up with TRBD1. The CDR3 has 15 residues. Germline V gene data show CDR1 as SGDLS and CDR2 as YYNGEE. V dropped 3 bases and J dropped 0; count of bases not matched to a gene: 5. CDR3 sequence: CASSGGQNLNTEAFF. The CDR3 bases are TGTGCCAGCAGCGGGGGACAGAACCTGAACACTGAAGCTTTCTTT. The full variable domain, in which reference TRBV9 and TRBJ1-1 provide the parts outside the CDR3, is DSGVTQTPKHLITATGQRVTLRCSPRSGDLSVYWYQQSLDQGLQFLIQYYNGEERAKGNILERFSAQQFPDLHSELNLSSLELGDSALYFCASSGGQNLNTEAFFGQGTRLTVV.

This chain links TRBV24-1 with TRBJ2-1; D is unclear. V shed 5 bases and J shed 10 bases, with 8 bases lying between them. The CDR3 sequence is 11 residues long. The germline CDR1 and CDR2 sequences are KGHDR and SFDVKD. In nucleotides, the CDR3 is TGTGCCACCAGTGTTCTGCGCGAGCAGTTCTTC. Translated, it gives CATSVLREQFF.

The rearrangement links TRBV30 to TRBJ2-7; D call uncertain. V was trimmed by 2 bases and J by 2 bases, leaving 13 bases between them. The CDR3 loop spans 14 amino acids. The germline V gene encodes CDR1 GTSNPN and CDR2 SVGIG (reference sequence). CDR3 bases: TGTGCCTGGAGTCCCGGGTCTCCAACCTACGAGCAGTACTTC. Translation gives CAWSPGSPTYEQYF. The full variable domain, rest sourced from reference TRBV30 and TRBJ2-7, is SQTIHQWPATLVQPVGSPLSLECTVEGTSNPNLYWYRQAAGRGLQLLFYSVGIGQISSEVPQNLSASRPQDRQFILSSKKLLLSDSGFYLCAWSPGSPTYEQYFGPGTRLTVT.

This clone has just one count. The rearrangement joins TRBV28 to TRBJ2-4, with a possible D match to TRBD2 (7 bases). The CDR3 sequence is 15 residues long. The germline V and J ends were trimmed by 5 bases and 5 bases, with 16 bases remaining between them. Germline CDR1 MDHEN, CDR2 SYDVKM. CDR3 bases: TGTGCCAGCAGTCCAAGGGGGGGCAGGGAAAACATTCAGTACTTC. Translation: CASSPRGGRENIQYF.

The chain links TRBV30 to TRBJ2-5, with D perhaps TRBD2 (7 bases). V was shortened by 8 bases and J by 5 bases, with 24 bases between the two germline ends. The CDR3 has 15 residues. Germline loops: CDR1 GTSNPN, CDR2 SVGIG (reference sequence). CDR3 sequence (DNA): TGTGCCGGAGCTCCTCCTCGGGGGGCCGGGGAGACCCAGTACTTC. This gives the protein CAGAPPRGAGETQYF. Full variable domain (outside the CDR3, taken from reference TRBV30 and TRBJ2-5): SQTIHQWPATLVQPVGSPLSLECTVEGTSNPNLYWYRQAAGRGLQLLFYSVGIGQISSEVPQNLSASRPQDRQFILSSKKLLLSDSGFYLCAGAPPRGAGETQYFGPGTRLLVL.

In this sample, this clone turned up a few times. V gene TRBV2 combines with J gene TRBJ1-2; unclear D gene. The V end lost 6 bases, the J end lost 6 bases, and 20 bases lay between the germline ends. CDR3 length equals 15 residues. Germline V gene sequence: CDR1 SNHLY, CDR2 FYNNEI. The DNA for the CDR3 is TGTGCCAGCAGGGGGTCAAGAGGGTCGGTCGATGGCTACACCTTC. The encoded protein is CASRGSRGSVDGYTF. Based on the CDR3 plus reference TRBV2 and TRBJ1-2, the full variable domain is EPEVTQTPSHQVTQMGQEVILRCVPISNHLYFYWYRQILGQKVEFLVSFYNNEISEKSEIFDDQFSVERPDGSNFTLKIRSTKLEDSAMYFCASRGSRGSVDGYTFGSGTRLTVV.

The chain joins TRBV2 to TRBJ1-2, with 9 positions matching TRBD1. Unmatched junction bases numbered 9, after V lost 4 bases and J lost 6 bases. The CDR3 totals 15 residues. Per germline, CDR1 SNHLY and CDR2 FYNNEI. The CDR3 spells CASSGTPRTGDGYTF. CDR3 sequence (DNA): TGTGCCAGCAGTGGAACCCCCAGGACAGGGGATGGCTACACCTTC.

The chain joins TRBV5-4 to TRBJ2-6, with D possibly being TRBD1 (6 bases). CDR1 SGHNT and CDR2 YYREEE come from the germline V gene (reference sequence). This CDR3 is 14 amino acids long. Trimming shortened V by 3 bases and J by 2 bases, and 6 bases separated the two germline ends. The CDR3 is CASSSGAGANVLTF. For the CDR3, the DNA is TGTGCCAGCAGCTCAGGGGCTGGGGCCAACGTCCTGACTTTC.

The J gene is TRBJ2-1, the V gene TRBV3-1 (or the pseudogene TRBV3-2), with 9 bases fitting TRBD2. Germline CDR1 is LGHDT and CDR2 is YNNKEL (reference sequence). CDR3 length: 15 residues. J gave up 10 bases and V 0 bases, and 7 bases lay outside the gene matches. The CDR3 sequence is CASSQDLAGGWEQFF. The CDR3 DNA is TGTGCCAGCAGCCAAGATCTGGCGGGAGGGTGGGAGCAGTTCTTC.

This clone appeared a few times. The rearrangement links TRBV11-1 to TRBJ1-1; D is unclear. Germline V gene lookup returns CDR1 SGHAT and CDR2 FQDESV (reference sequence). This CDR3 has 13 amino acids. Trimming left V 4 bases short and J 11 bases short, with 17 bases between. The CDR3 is CASSSRTLKRAFF. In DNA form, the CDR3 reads TGTGCCAGCAGCTCCAGGACCTTGAAGCGGGCTTTCTTT. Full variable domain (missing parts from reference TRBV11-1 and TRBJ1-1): EAEVAQSPRYKITEKSQAVAFWCDPISGHATLYWYRQILGQGPELLVQFQDESVVDDSQLPKDRFSAERLKGVDSTLKIQPAELGDSAMYLCASSSRTLKRAFFGQGTRLTVV.

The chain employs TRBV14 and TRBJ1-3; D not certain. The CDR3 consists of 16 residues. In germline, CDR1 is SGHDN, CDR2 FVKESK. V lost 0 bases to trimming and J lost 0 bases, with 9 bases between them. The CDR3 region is CASSQDWRVSGNTIYF. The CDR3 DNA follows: TGTGCCAGCAGCCAAGACTGGAGGGTCTCTGGAAACACCATATATTTT.

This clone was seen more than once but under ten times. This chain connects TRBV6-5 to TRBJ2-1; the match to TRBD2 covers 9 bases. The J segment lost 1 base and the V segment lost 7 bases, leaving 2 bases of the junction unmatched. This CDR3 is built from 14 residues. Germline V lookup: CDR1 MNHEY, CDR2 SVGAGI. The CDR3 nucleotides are TGTGCCAGCAAAGGACTAGCGTCCTACAATGAGCAGTTCTTC. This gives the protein CASKGLASYNEQFF.

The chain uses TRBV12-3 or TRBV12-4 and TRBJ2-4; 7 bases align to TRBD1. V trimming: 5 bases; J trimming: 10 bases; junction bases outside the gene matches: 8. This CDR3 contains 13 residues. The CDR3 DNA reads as TGTGCCAGCAGTATTGGACAGGCCGATATTCAGTACTTC. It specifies CASSIGQADIQYF.

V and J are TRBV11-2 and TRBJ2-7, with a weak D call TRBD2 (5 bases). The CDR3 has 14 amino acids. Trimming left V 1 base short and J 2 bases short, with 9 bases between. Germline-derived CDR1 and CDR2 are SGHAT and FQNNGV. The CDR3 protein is CASSLVAFTYEQYF. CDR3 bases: TGTGCCAGCAGCTTAGTAGCGTTCACCTACGAGCAGTACTTC.

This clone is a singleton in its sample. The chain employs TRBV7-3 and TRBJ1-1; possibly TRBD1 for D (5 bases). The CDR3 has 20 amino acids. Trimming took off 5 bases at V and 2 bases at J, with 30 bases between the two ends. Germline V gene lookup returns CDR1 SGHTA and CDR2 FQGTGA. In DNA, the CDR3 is TGTGCCAGCAGCCCTCTGGGGCCCCACGGGGGACGACAAGGCAACACTGAAGCTTTCTTT. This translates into CASSPLGPHGGRQGNTEAFF.

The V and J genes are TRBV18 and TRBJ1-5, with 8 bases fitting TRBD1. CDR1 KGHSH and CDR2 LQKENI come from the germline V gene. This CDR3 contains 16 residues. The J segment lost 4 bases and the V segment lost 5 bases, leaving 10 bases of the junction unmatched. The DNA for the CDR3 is TGTGCCAGCTCATGGGCAGGACAGGGTGCGAATCAGCCCCAGCATTTT. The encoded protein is CASSWAGQGANQPQHF.

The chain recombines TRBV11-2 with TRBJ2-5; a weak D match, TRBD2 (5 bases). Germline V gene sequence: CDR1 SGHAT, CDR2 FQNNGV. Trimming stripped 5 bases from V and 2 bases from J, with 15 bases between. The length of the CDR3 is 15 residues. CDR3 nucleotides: TGTGCCAGCAGCAATACCCGGACTCCTCAAGAGACCCAGTACTTC. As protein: CASSNTRTPQETQYF.

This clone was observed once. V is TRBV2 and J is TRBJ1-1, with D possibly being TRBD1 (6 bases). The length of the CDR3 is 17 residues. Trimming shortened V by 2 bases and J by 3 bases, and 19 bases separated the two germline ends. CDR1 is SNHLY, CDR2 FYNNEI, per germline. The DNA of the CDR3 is TGTGCCAGCAGTGAAATGGAGGTGCGGGGGCCGGACACTGAAGCTTTCTTT. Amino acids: CASSEMEVRGPDTEAFF.

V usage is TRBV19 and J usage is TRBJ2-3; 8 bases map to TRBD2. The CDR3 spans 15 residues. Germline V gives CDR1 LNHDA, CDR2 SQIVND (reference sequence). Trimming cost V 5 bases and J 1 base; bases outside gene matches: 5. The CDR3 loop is CASSHGRAGTDTQYF. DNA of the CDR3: TGTGCCAGTAGTCACGGGAGGGCGGGCACAGATACGCAGTATTTT.

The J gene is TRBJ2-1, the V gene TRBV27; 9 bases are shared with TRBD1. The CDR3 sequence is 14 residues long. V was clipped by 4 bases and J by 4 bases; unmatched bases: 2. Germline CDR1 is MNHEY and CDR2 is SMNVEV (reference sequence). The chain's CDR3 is CASSWDRVYNEQFF. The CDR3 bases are TGTGCCAGCAGTTGGGACAGGGTGTACAATGAGCAGTTCTTC.

DNA for the CDR3: TGTGCCAGCTCACCCTCGGGTACTGAAGCTTTCTTT. Its translation: CASSPSGTEAFF. The genes are TRBV18 and TRBJ1-1; D is uncertain. Germline V gene sequence: CDR1 KGHSH, CDR2 LQKENI. The CDR3 is made up of 12 amino acids. Trimming shortened V by 3 bases and J by 5 bases, and 7 bases separated the two germline ends.

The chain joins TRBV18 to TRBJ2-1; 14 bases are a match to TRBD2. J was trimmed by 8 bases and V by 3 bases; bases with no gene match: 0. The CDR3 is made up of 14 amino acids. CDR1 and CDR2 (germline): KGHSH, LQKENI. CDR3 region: CASSPGLAGDEQFF. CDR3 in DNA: TGTGCCAGCTCACCGGGACTAGCGGGAGATGAGCAGTTCTTC.